A single sample gave rise to the 12 T cell receptor beta chains below, sequenced in a study of beta chain features in type 1 diabetes. Expressed TCRB transcripts got sequenced, as all isolated RNA was reverse transcribed. Profiled with immunoSEQ multiplex PCR; TCRdb holds only in-frame clones, not every one. The sample includes hundreds of thousands of clones, roughly a sixth of them seen just once. Sequenced material: naive CD4+ T cells from blood. Source of these receptors: a man younger than 30 in good health.

This chain uses TRBV5-1 with TRBJ2-7; D uncertain. Trimming pared 3 bases from V and 2 bases from J, leaving 6 bases between. CDR3 size: 12 residues. Germline V gene data show CDR1 as SGHRS and CDR2 as YFSETQ. CDR3 in amino acids: CASSSQAYEQYF. In DNA form, the CDR3 reads TGCGCCAGCAGCTCTCAGGCCTACGAGCAGTACTTC.

CDR3 residues: CASSGSGLSQPQHF. The DNA for the CDR3 is TGTGCCAGCTCAGGGTCGGGGTTAAGTCAGCCCCAGCATTTT. This chain links TRBV7-9 with TRBJ1-5; D is possibly TRBD1 (5 bases). V dropped 8 bases and J dropped 6 bases, with 17 bases sitting between them. The CDR3 consists of 14 residues. The V gene's germline CDR1 is SEHNR and CDR2 FQNEAQ (reference sequence).

This clone was seen only a few times. The CDR3 region has the DNA TGTGCCAGCAGCTTGGTCGGGGGTGAAAAACTGTTTTTT. It yields the protein CASSLVGGEKLFF. The chain employs TRBV5-4 and TRBJ1-4; a possible D gene is TRBD1 (5 bases). Trimming pared 0 bases from V and 7 bases from J, leaving 7 bases between. This CDR3 has 13 amino acids. Germline-derived CDR1 and CDR2 are SGHNT and YYREEE (reference sequence).

This clone was detected a few times. The V gene is TRBV14, the J gene TRBJ2-2, with a possible D match to TRBD1 (5 bases). The CDR3 sequence is 14 residues long. V lost 4 bases, J lost 4 bases, and 10 bases lay in between. The V gene's germline CDR1 is SGHDN and CDR2 FVKESK. The CDR3 coding sequence is TGTGCCAGCAGCCGTCAGGACATCACCGGGGAGCTGTTTTTT. Protein product: CASSRQDITGELFF.

The rearrangement uses TRBV2 and TRBJ1-2; no definite D call. There are 13 residues in the CDR3. Germline V gene sequence: CDR1 SNHLY, CDR2 FYNNEI. V dropped 10 bases and J dropped 0 bases, with 12 bases sitting between them. The CDR3 loop is CATQGKANYGYTF. DNA of the CDR3: TGTGCCACCCAAGGTAAAGCTAACTATGGCTACACCTTC. Full variable domain (outside the CDR3, taken from reference TRBV2 and TRBJ1-2): EPEVTQTPSHQVTQMGQEVILRCVPISNHLYFYWYRQILGQKVEFLVSFYNNEISEKSEIFDDQFSVERPDGSNFTLKIRSTKLEDSAMYFCATQGKANYGYTFGSGTRLTVV.

In this sample, this clone turned up a few times. This chain connects TRBV28 to TRBJ2-5; D assignment may be TRBD1 or TRBD2 (6 bases each). Germline values: CDR1 MDHEN, CDR2 SYDVKM. This CDR3 contains 15 residues. Trimming took 5 bases from V and 5 from J, leaving 18 bases between them. The CDR3 sequence: CASSPTLGGSETQYF. Written as DNA, the CDR3 is TGTGCCAGCAGTCCCACCCTGGGGGGCTCGGAGACCCAGTACTTC.

The chain couples TRBV27 to TRBJ2-3, with 8 bases fitting TRBD1. V shed 5 bases, J shed 3 bases, and the junction held 7 bases outside the gene matches. Germline V gene data show CDR1 as MNHEY and CDR2 as SMNVEV (reference sequence). This CDR3 is 15 amino acids long. The CDR3: CASSVQTGGTDTQYF. CDR3 sequence (DNA): TGTGCCAGCAGTGTACAAACAGGGGGTACAGATACGCAGTATTTT.

Details on this clone: At one end the junction does not follow the germline gene, possibly because of a read error. The genes are TRBV6-5 and TRBJ2-3, with D unclear. Germline-derived CDR1 and CDR2 are MNHEY and SVGAGI. There are 15 residues in the CDR3. The CDR3 here is CASRLFIESTNTQYF. The CDR3 nucleotides are TGTGCCAGCCGCCTGTTCATTGAATCCACAAATACGCAGTATTTT.

The chain couples TRBV19 to TRBJ2-2; 8 bases are shared with TRBD2. Trimming at V came to 3 bases and at J to 3 bases, leaving 9 bases not matched to a gene. Germline V CDR1 and CDR2: LNHDA, SQIVND (reference sequence). The length of the CDR3 is 17 residues. The CDR3 DNA sequence: TGTGCCAGTAGTATGCCCAGCGGGAGCTCCCACACCGGGGAGCTGTTTTTT. Translating gives CASSMPSGSSHTGELFF.

This clone was seen a few times. The chain uses TRBV30 and TRBJ1-5, with D perhaps TRBD1 (5 bases). V lost 3 bases to trimming and J lost 4 bases, with 16 bases between them. There are 15 residues in the CDR3. Per the germline V gene, CDR1 is GTSNPN and CDR2 is SVGIG (reference sequence). This CDR3 is CAWRTRGLGNQPQHF. As DNA, the CDR3 is TGTGCCTGGAGGACGAGGGGCCTGGGGAATCAGCCCCAGCATTTT.

This clone was picked up a small number of times. This chain connects TRBV18 to TRBJ1-1; TRBD1 agrees at 7 bases. Germline assignment: CDR1 KGHSH and CDR2 LQKENI. This CDR3 contains 13 residues. The V gene end was trimmed by 0 bases and the J gene end by 10 bases; junction bases not matched to a gene: 5. CDR3 nucleotides: TGTGCCAGCTCACCACCAACAGGGGCTGGAGCTTTCTTT. Its protein is CASSPPTGAGAFF.

This chain links TRBV6-6 with TRBJ1-2, with a weak D call TRBD1 (5 bases). The CDR3 is 16 residues long. Trimming removed 5 bases from V and 7 bases from J, with 23 bases in between. The germline V gene encodes CDR1 MNHNY and CDR2 SVGAGI (reference sequence). CDR3 loop: CASSITPSAGGSGYTF. In DNA, the CDR3 is TGTGCCAGCAGTATTACCCCCTCTGCGGGGGGAAGTGGCTACACCTTC.